Below are 14 T cell receptor beta chains sequenced from a single sample in a study. TCRdb independently ran MiXCR on the RT-PCR reads; one entry per CDR3 protein. The sample records hundreds of thousands of distinct CDR3 sequences, 14% being singletons. The sequencing sample was made of memory CD4+ T cells from blood. Every receptor here comes from a female donor in good health, serving as a healthy control.

V and J are TRBV7-2 and TRBJ2-5; 8 bases are a match to TRBD2. The CDR3 consists of 15 residues. V shed 1 base, J shed 5 bases, and the junction held 6 bases outside the gene matches. Germline values: CDR1 SGHTA, CDR2 FQGNSA. As DNA, the CDR3 is TGTGCCAGCAGCTTAGGCGGGAGGCCCGGGGAGACCCAGTACTTC. Translated: CASSLGGRPGETQYF. Variable domain in full (rest from reference TRBV7-2 and TRBJ2-5): GAGVSQSPSNKVTEKGKDVELRCDPISGHTALYWYRQSLGQGLEFLIYFQGNSAPDKSGLPSDRFSAERTGGSVSTLTIQRTQQEDSAVYLCASSLGGRPGETQYFGPGTRLLVL.

This clonotype showed up many times. The CDR3 protein is CASSLGGGYTDTQYF. The CDR3 nucleotides are TGTGCCAGCAGCTTAGGGGGGGGTTACACAGATACGCAGTATTTT. The chain combines TRBV7-2 with TRBJ2-3, with 7 bases identical to TRBD2. CDR1 is SGHTA, CDR2 FQGNSA, per germline. Trimming at V came to 1 base and at J to 2 bases, leaving 3 bases not matched to a gene. The CDR3 has 15 amino acids.

This clonotype was counted a few times. The chain employs TRBV3-1 and TRBJ1-4, with D perhaps matching TRBD1 (5 bases). The CDR3 is 16 residues long. Per the germline V gene, CDR1 is LGHDT and CDR2 is YNNKEL (reference sequence). V lost 0 bases to trimming and J lost 4 bases, with 12 bases between them. The CDR3 here is CASSQDLNRLNEKLFF. Here the CDR3 DNA reads TGTGCCAGCAGCCAAGATTTGAACAGGCTTAATGAAAAACTGTTTTTT.

This clonotype was observed at least ten times. V and J are TRBV12-3 or TRBV12-4 and TRBJ1-2, with unresolved D. The CDR3 totals 16 residues. V gave up 2 bases and J gave up 8 bases, with 21 bases separating them. This CDR3 reads CASSLSGVEGRVGYTF. The CDR3 bases are TGTGCCAGCAGTTTAAGCGGGGTTGAAGGGAGGGTCGGCTACACCTTC.

This clonotype showed up many times. V gene TRBV7-2 combines with J gene TRBJ2-1; the match to TRBD2 covers 8 bases. The V gene end was trimmed by 2 bases and the J gene end by 0 bases; junction bases not matched to a gene: 3. The CDR3 sequence is 16 residues long. Per germline, CDR1 SGHTA and CDR2 FQGNSA. CDR3 nucleotide sequence: TGTGCCAGCAGCTTATCACTAGCGGTCTCCTACAATGAGCAGTTCTTC. Amino acid sequence: CASSLSLAVSYNEQFF.

In this sample, this clonotype turned up a few times. V usage is TRBV28 and J usage is TRBJ2-3; a possible D gene is TRBD1 (5 bases). The CDR3 loop spans 16 amino acids. The V end was cut by 2 bases, the J end by 5 bases, with 17 bases between. Per germline, CDR1 MDHEN and CDR2 SYDVKM. Written as DNA, the CDR3 is TGTGCCAGCAGTTTAATAGGGGCGCATAGGGAAGATACGCAGTATTTT. Its translation: CASSLIGAHREDTQYF.

This clonotype appeared many times. This sequence joins TRBV27 and TRBJ2-1; 11 nucleotides match TRBD2. The CDR3 runs to 15 residues. V lost 6 bases, J lost 9 bases, and 10 bases stayed unmatched. Germline V gene data show CDR1 as MNHEY and CDR2 as SMNVEV (reference sequence). The CDR3 DNA follows: TGTGCCAGCAGGCTCGTCCTAGCGGGGGGCGGTGAGCAGTTCTTC. Translated: CASRLVLAGGGEQFF.

This clonotype was detected a few times. The rearrangement uses TRBV5-4 and TRBJ2-7, with TRBD2 as a possible D gene (5 bases). Germline lookup yields CDR1 SGHNT and CDR2 YYREEE (reference sequence). Between the trimmed V and J ends, which lost 3 bases and 4 bases, there was a span of 11 bases. The length of the CDR3 is 13 residues. CDR3 DNA sequence: TGTGCCAGCAGCTCCGGGAATCCTTACGAGCAGTACTTC. Protein: CASSSGNPYEQYF.

This clonotype was seen at least ten times. The chain employs TRBV29-1 and TRBJ2-1; no definite D call. Trimming left V 0 bases short and J 11 bases short, with 11 bases between. Germline lookup yields CDR1 SQVTM and CDR2 ANQGSEA. The CDR3 is made up of 12 amino acids. The CDR3 sequence is CSVEEELIKQFF. The CDR3 nucleotides are TGCAGCGTTGAAGAGGAACTAATTAAGCAGTTCTTC.

This chain links TRBV10-3 with TRBJ2-5; D gene unclear. The CDR3 loop spans 12 amino acids. V was cut by 8 bases and J by 2 bases, with 9 bases left in between. CDR1 and CDR2 from the germline V gene are ENHRY and SYGVKD. The CDR3 DNA follows: TGTGCCATCTCAAGGGATCAAGAGACCCAGTACTTC. Its protein product is CAISRDQETQYF.

This clonotype was detected a few times. This chain links TRBV11-2 with TRBJ2-1; weak D call: TRBD1 (6 bases). The CDR3 totals 11 residues. Trimming took 6 bases from V and 10 from J, leaving 10 bases between them. The germline CDR1 and CDR2 sequences are SGHAT and FQNNGV. The CDR3 nucleotides are TGTGCCAGCAGGTCCGGGACAGAGCAGTTCTTC. This translates into CASRSGTEQFF.

This clonotype was counted between two and nine times. The chain employs TRBV5-1 and TRBJ1-4, with 8 bases aligning to TRBD1. The J segment lost 3 bases and the V segment lost 5 bases, leaving 12 bases of the junction unmatched. The V gene's germline CDR1 is SGHRS and CDR2 YFSETQ. This CDR3 is 17 amino acids long. In nucleotides, the CDR3 is TGCGCCAGCAGGAAAACCGGGACAGGCTCGGCTAATGAAAAACTGTTTTTT. It codes for CASRKTGTGSANEKLFF.

This clonotype was found once. The chain links TRBV28 to TRBJ1-1; D remains unclear. The CDR3 consists of 14 residues. The V end was cut by 8 bases, the J end by 4 bases, with 17 bases between. Germline CDR1 is MDHEN and CDR2 is SYDVKM. The CDR3 loop is CASFYRAGITEAFF. The CDR3 bases are TGTGCCAGCTTTTACCGGGCTGGGATCACTGAAGCTTTCTTT.

This clonotype occurred a few times. The V call is TRBV6-6, the J call TRBJ1-2, with D possibly being TRBD1 (5 bases). The CDR3 length is 11 residues. Germline V gene data show CDR1 as MNHNY and CDR2 as SVGAGI (reference sequence). V was trimmed by 9 bases and J by 2 bases, leaving 7 bases between them. Here the CDR3 reads CASNRNYGYTF. The CDR3 DNA sequence: TGTGCCAGTAACAGGAACTATGGCTACACCTTC.